This note documents a single T cell receptor beta chain sequence. The antigen remains unidentified. A J-beta primer mix and a sample-barcoded 5' primer were used in a second PCR of roughly 7 to 12 cycles. One entry per CDR3 protein, called by TCRdb with MiXCR from the 5' RACE reads. This table has hundreds of thousands of distinct CDR3 sequences, more than 45% appearing once. V dropped 3 bases and J dropped 4 bases, with 9 bases sitting between them. CDR3 length equals 14 residues. The sample originates from a study of blood T cells in healthy people across ages. Donation came from healthy Caucasian individuals in Russia who were aged 6 to 90. Extracted total RNA amounted to at least 6 micrograms for each sample. General study results and limits: As age increased, TCR beta diversity per million T cells fell in a roughly linear fashion.

Sequencing used blood. This receptor was taken from a man at least 80 years old in good health. The chain uses TRBV12-3 or TRBV12-4 and TRBJ1-4, with D unresolved. The CDR3 bases are TGTGCCAGCAGTTTTTGGCCCCTTAATGAAAAACTGTTTTTT. The encoded protein is CASSFWPLNEKLFF.